The TCR beta chain described here comes from a study of cytomegalovirus exposure and HLA in healthy donors (dated by TCRdb to 2016 to 2017). Notes on the research overall: According to an earlier analysis of around 600 of the donors, some 180 million T cells yielded roughly 110 million unique TCR beta sequences and approximately 300 Gb of sequence data. An early release covering roughly 600 HLA-typed donors comprised 250 to 350 gigabases of sequencing data and roughly 86 million unique TCR sequences. Among the roughly 400 genotyped donors, more than 70% belonged to the genetic ancestry cluster associated with self-reported Caucasian donors. The study aimed to test whether signatures of past pathogen exposure could be identified by cataloging public T cell receptors. The study used immunosequencing to profile the T cell repertoires of approximately 650 subjects and linked those repertoires to cytomegalovirus serostatus. Besides the first cohort of some 670 subjects, a separate validation cohort made up of roughly 120 different subjects was used. High-throughput TCR immunosequencing, statistical association of individual TCRs with disease status, and machine learning were combined to predict cytomegalovirus infection status. A later analysis re-analyzed previously published TCR beta repertoires from 500 to 700 donors and added high-resolution HLA genotyping to study TCR occurrence patterns. Rather than drawing on any new phenotypic data, the later analysis identified candidate immune exposures from TCR beta sequences and the way those sequences occurred across donors. An earlier analysis of around 580 of the donors used high-throughput TCR beta sequencing to judge whether each TCR beta V gene segment behaved as functional or pseudogenic. Donor age, sex, ethnicity and CMV serostatus were compiled alongside the repertoire data. A later genetic analysis used genome-wide SNP genotypes for 398 of the 666 donors, treating that subset as a discovery cohort. All discovery cohort repertoires had been generated using a single sequencing platform. Both class I and class II loci were covered by HLA typing, at four-digit resolution. The number of donors typed differed by locus, with about 629-640 for A, B, C, DRB1 and DQB1, around 520 for DQA1, about 610 for DPA1, and around 430 for DPB1. A handful of DR-DQ haplotypes were treated as single units for association and clustering because of strong linkage in the cohort. On average, roughly 250,000 unique TCR beta nucleotide sequences were sequenced per donor among 398 genotyped donors of the cohort, with 15% to 20% of those sequences being non-productive. The investigation overall reported the following: A few of the identified cytomegalovirus-associated TCR beta chains were confirmed in vitro to be specific for cytomegalovirus antigens. Linkage disequilibrium might explain the correlated functional status among segregating V segments, but an unknown experimental factor could not be ruled out. Several of the top co-occurrence clusters appeared to be linked to parvovirus B19, influenza, CMV and Epstein-Barr virus, according to a later analysis. An association between a missense DCLRE1C variant and V-gene and J-gene trimming of TCR beta chains was found in a later genetic analysis and replicated in an independent cohort. Because HLA typing was unavailable for some donors at each locus, only the typed subset was used in association tests. In a later analysis, HLA-associated TCR beta chains were found to be more clonally expanded and to have lower generation probabilities than equally common non-associated chains. A later analysis found that TCR association rates varied across HLA loci, with DRB1 alleles showing the most associated TCRs and HLA-C alleles the fewest. In a later analysis, about 17,000 TCR beta sequences were associated with specific HLA alleles at a false discovery rate of 0.05. The presence/absence analyses assumed that sequencing depth was roughly uniform across donors, and that assumption may not be true. For the cohort, immune exposure information was limited to CMV serostatus. When HLA alleles, especially DR and DQ, strongly co-occurred, TCR associations were difficult to assign to individual alleles. The classifier was reported to diagnose cytomegalovirus status with high specificity and sensitivity in both the original cohort and the validation cohort. An earlier analysis of around 540 of the donors showed that most TCR beta V segments appeared in productive rearrangements either about 87% or about 30% of the time, which broadly matched IMGT annotations. Compared with the approximately 720-donor mean, donors in an Asian-associated ancestry cluster had fewer N-insertions in productive TCRs, according to a later genetic analysis. According to the authors, the approach could potentially be generalized to other disease states and immunological phenotypes. A further reported finding was that TCR beta sequences accurately predicted the HLA-A and HLA-B alleles for most subjects in the first cohort. Most TCR sequences were observed very rarely across donors, whereas some public TCRs were present in many individuals. A later analysis found that most CMV-associated TCR beta chains appeared HLA-restricted, with HLA associations seemingly driven largely by CMV exposure. In the study, approximately 160 TCR beta chains were listed as associated with cytomegalovirus. Because the 87-base-pair reads could not distinguish some IMGT-functional V segments, including TRBV6-2 and TRBV6-3, those segments were excluded. The earlier analysis of almost 600 of the donors excluded roughly 17 rarely observed V segments, including chromosome 9 orphons, because counts were too low. The sequencing pipeline was judged likely to have produced a cluster of highly shared sequence variants as a technical artifact. This cohort had only TCR beta chains sequenced, and the lack of alpha or paired-chain data limited which features could be detected.

The cohort was made up of roughly 670 healthy bone marrow donors. All cohort members were sampled while nominally healthy, although unrecorded immune exposures were likely present. The donor tested CMV seropositive, placing the donor among the approximately 310 seropositive members of the cohort. A peripheral blood sample was provided by each donor, and peripheral blood mononuclear cells were used for TCR beta sequencing. Genomic DNA extraction from the blood cell samples was performed with the Qiagen DNeasy Blood Extraction Kit. Library method: the immunoSEQ multiplex PCR assay. A mixture of 60 forward primers for TCR Vbeta segments and 13 reverse primers for TCR Jbeta segments was used in the multiplex PCR. The CDR3 region of rearranged TCR beta genes was amplified from genomic DNA with a multiplex PCR assay. The Illumina HiSeq System was used to sequence the amplified TCR beta libraries as 87-base-pair reads. In the paper's pipeline: A later analysis counted about 82 million unique TCR beta chains across the 600 to 850 repertoires, and 10 million to 11 million of these chains were shared by at least two donors. Raw reads were error-corrected and collapsed into unique sequences by a nearest-neighbor algorithm in which closely related sequences were merged to remove PCR and sequencing errors. V, D and J gene segments were assigned by aligning CDR3 sequences to IMGT reference sequences. For a sequence to be retained, a match of at least six nucleotides to both a V gene segment and a J gene segment was required. Rearrangements were called productive when the CDR3 lacked stop codons and stayed in frame with V and J; all others were non-productive. CDR3 was defined according to IMGT convention as the region running from the second conserved V-encoded cysteine to the conserved J-encoded phenylalanine. The earlier analysis of some 540 of the donors excluded any sequence lacking an unambiguous match to a single V gene segment. In an earlier analysis of 450 to 750 of the donors, a V segment was called functional when productive rearrangements were above 56.7%, and segregating when the standard deviation between donors exceeded 5%. A statistical classification framework was developed to diagnose cytomegalovirus status using the catalog of TCR beta chain sequences. In a later analysis, TCR nucleotide sequences were compared against IMGT/GENE-DB human TR gene sequences so that V and J genes could be assigned. The TCRdist pipeline was used in a later analysis to assign CDR3 sequences and most-parsimonious VDJ recombination scenarios. In a later analysis, each TCR beta chain was defined by its CDR3 amino acid sequence together with its V-gene family, and reads without a unique V-gene family were excluded. To address suspected cross-contamination and a sequencing artifact, a later analysis removed several hundred highly shared, low-generation-probability nucleotide sequences. A later analysis calculated a clonal expansion index for each public chain from normalized within-repertoire ranks of inferred template counts. In a later analysis, generation probabilities were computed with a VDJ recombination model fitted to out-of-frame rearrangements, and the resulting probabilities were checked against IGoR. A later analysis scored TCR-TCR, TCR-HLA and TCR-CMV co-occurrence with hypergeometric tests, applying a repertoire-size bias correction to TCR pairs. In a later analysis, false discovery rates were estimated by permuting HLA or CMV assignments 20 times. In a later analysis, co-occurring TCRs were grouped with DBSCAN, and TCRdist sequence similarity was added when clustering was performed within HLA-allele-positive subsets. Repertoires with fewer than 30,000 or more than 120,000 public chains were left out of co-occurrence clustering, as were five repertoires with anomalous nucleotide sharing. The table was pulled from immuneACCESS by TCRdb, which kept in-frame rearrangements only. Such tables lose some clones; where checked, under half of the loss comes from unresolved V genes, and the rest has no known cause. For V, J and clone size, that table is used; D and trimming come from the DNA. The sample table records around 150,000 clones; around 76% of these occur just once. The ten largest clones take up roughly 7.1% of the sample.

For this clone: No cognate antigen has been identified for it. Per-base quality was not reported, and no clone a single base away is much larger than it.

V is pruned by 6 bases and J by 3 bases, leaving 11 bases of the junction without a gene match. Including cysteine and phenylalanine, the CDR3 has 16 amino acids. Only CDR3 DNA is held: 48 bases, read in frame from base 1. The germline V gene specifies SGDLS as CDR1 and YYNGEE as CDR2. The rearranged chain carries TRBV9 and TRBJ2-1, and TRBD1 matches 8 of the central bases. What was sequenced was PBMCs. This TCR was sampled from a man aged 35-49 years in good health and CMV-seropositive. The sequenced DNA is TGTGCCAGCACTCCATTGCAGGGGGCCCACTACAATGAGCAGTTCTTC. It encodes CASTPLQGAHYNEQFF.